These 10 T cell receptor beta chains originate from one sample sequenced in a study of shared clonotypes between healthy human individuals. Sequencing was performed with immunoSEQ multiplex PCR; in TCRdb, only in-frame clones are kept and a portion is missing. Of approximately 2.3 million clones in the sample, more than 85% were seen once. Sequencing used naive CD4+ T cells from PBMCs. As to subset: CD45RA+ positively selected. These receptors came from a man aged 18 to 29 in good health. Some clones in this sample may be carry-over from other donors' samples.

The chain uses TRBV6-6 and TRBJ1-5; D not resolved. V was pared by 4 bases and J by 5 bases, with 15 bases between. Germline V lookup: CDR1 MNHNY, CDR2 SVGAGI (reference sequence). The CDR3 covers 15 residues. DNA for the CDR3: TGTGCCAGCAGTTTCCCGGACGGGAGGGATCAGCCCCAGCATTTT. This sequence encodes CASSFPDGRDQPQHF.

Points on this clone: The same CDR3 also results from other DNA sequences found in this sample. CDR3 sequence (DNA): TGTGCCAGCAGCGTAGACTGGGGCAATCAGCCCCAGCATTTT. Translation: CASSVDWGNQPQHF. The chain carries TRBV9 and TRBJ1-5; D gene uncertain. There are 14 residues in the CDR3. The germline V and J ends were trimmed by 0 bases and 2 bases, with 6 bases remaining between them. Germline CDR1 and CDR2: SGDLS and YYNGEE.

This chain connects TRBV9 to TRBJ2-1, with TRBD2 matching 8 bases. This CDR3 has 16 amino acids. Germline assignment: CDR1 SGDLS and CDR2 YYNGEE. With 4 bases clipped from V and 9 bases from J, the junction kept 15 bases outside the gene matches. CDR3 amino acids: CASSPQAAGDTLEQFF. CDR3 in DNA: TGTGCCAGCAGCCCCCAGGCAGCGGGAGATACCCTTGAGCAGTTCTTC.

The chain has TRBV5-1 and TRBJ1-2; D remains unclear. CDR1 is SGHRS, CDR2 YFSETQ, per germline. This CDR3 is built from 14 residues. V was cut by 3 bases and J by 4 bases, with 13 bases left in between. The CDR3 DNA sequence: TGCGCCAGCAGCTCCGTATCCGGATCCTATGGCTACACCTTC. Protein: CASSSVSGSYGYTF. The whole variable domain, remainder taken from reference TRBV5-1 and TRBJ1-2, is KAGVTQTPRYLIKTRGQQVTLSCSPISGHRSVSWYQQTPGQGLQFLFEYFSETQRNKGNFPGRFSGRQFSNSRSEMNVSTLELGDSALYLCASSSVSGSYGYTFGSGTRLTVV.

In its sample, this clone was seen a few times. The CDR3 is CASRDSTVSNQPQHF. CDR3 nucleotide sequence: TGTGCCAGTAGGGATAGTACCGTTAGCAATCAGCCCCAGCATTTT. The gene calls are TRBV19 and TRBJ1-5; D remains unclear. The CDR3 spans 15 residues. The V gene lost 6 bases and the J gene lost 0 bases, with 12 bases spanning the gap. Germline V gives CDR1 LNHDA, CDR2 SQIVND (reference sequence).

The chain links TRBV6-6 to TRBJ1-1, with a weak D call TRBD1 (5 bases). CDR3 size: 13 residues. CDR1 is MNHNY and CDR2 is SVGAGI in the germline V gene (reference sequence). The germline V and J ends were trimmed by 7 bases and 0 bases, with 9 bases remaining between them. CDR3 DNA: TGTGCCAGCAAAGGGGCGATGAACACTGAAGCTTTCTTT. Translating gives CASKGAMNTEAFF.

V usage is TRBV5-1 and J usage is TRBJ2-7; no reliable D call. The CDR3 runs to 15 residues. Trimming pared 4 bases from V and 5 bases from J, leaving 19 bases between. The germline V gene has CDR1 SGHRS and CDR2 YFSETQ. The CDR3 DNA reads TGCGCCAGCAGCCAAAGACACCCTACCTTCGACGAGCAGTACTTC. Its translation is CASSQRHPTFDEQYF.

This clone was seen once. The gene calls are TRBV6-1 and TRBJ2-5; 9 nucleotides align to TRBD2. The CDR3 runs to 14 residues. The V gene's germline CDR1 is MNHNS and CDR2 SASEGT. The V segment lost 3 bases and the J segment 4 bases; nucleotides outside the gene matches: 3. CDR3 sequence reads: CASSDLAGAETQYF. The CDR3 DNA reads as TGTGCCAGCAGTGACTTAGCGGGAGCAGAGACCCAGTACTTC.

The rearrangement uses TRBV11-3 and TRBJ2-2; 9 bases are a match to TRBD2. CDR1 is SGHNT and CDR2 is YENEEA in the germline V gene. With V trimmed by 5 bases and J by 2 bases, 6 bases remained unmatched. The CDR3 covers 16 residues. The CDR3 reads CASSRGLARNTGELFF. CDR3 sequence (DNA): TGTGCCAGCAGCCGAGGACTAGCGAGAAACACCGGGGAGCTGTTTTTT.

The chain is built from TRBV18 and TRBJ2-3; D is unclear. This CDR3 region has 14 residues. Trimming removed 3 bases from V and 1 base from J, with 8 bases in between. Germline assignment: CDR1 KGHSH and CDR2 LQKENI. CDR3 residues: CASSPTDRTDTQYF. The CDR3 DNA follows: TGTGCCAGCTCACCTACCGACCGCACAGATACGCAGTATTTT.